The next 20 T cell receptor beta chains were all read from a single sample in a study of T cells in Graves' hyperthyroidism and ophthalmopathy. The TCR beta CDR3 regions underwent amplification using RNA transcripts as the source. The primer set for the first-round RT-PCR of the TCR CDR3 was HTBI. TCRdb called the multiplex PCR reads again in MiXCR, with one record for every CDR3 protein. This table holds hundreds of thousands of distinct CDR3 sequences, 18% found once. Sequenced: blood. Receptors were obtained from a woman in her fifties or sixties with Graves' hyperthyroidism that later progressed to Graves' ophthalmopathy.

This clonotype showed up many times. The J gene is TRBJ2-3, the V gene TRBV30, with D unresolved. V dropped 1 base and J dropped 2 bases, with 4 bases sitting between them. The CDR3 sequence is 12 residues long. Looked up from germline, CDR1 is GTSNPN and CDR2 is SVGIG (reference sequence). CDR3 in amino acids: CAWSAPTDTQYF. The DNA of the CDR3 is TGTGCCTGGAGTGCACCCACAGATACGCAGTATTTT.

This chain joins TRBV9 and TRBJ2-5; D may match TRBD1 or TRBD2 (5 bases each). Per germline, CDR1 SGDLS and CDR2 YYNGEE. The V end lost 4 bases, the J end lost 5 bases, and 21 bases lay between the germline ends. This CDR3 contains 16 residues. The CDR3 DNA follows: TGTGCCAGCAGCCGGGCGGCGTGGGACCCCCTGGAGACCCAGTACTTC. Its translation: CASSRAAWDPLETQYF. Looking up the rest from reference TRBV9 and TRBJ2-5 gives the full variable domain: DSGVTQTPKHLITATGQRVTLRCSPRSGDLSVYWYQQSLDQGLQFLIQYYNGEERAKGNILERFSAQQFPDLHSELNLSSLELGDSALYFCASSRAAWDPLETQYFGPGTRLLVL.

V is TRBV6-1 and J is TRBJ1-3; D is uncertain. Trimming cost V 2 bases and J 2 bases, with 1 base left between them. The CDR3 covers 12 residues. Per germline, CDR1 MNHNS and CDR2 SASEGT. Here the CDR3 DNA reads TGTGCCAGCAGTGAACCTGGAAACACCATATATTTT. Encoded protein: CASSEPGNTIYF.

This clonotype turned up a few times. V gene TRBV15 combines with J gene TRBJ1-2; no reliable D call. The CDR3 contains 13 residues. Trimming shortened V by 2 bases and J by 6 bases, and 10 bases separated the two germline ends. Germline V lookup: CDR1 LNHNV, CDR2 YYDKDF (reference sequence). CDR3: CATSRLQRHGYTF. The CDR3 DNA sequence: TGTGCCACCAGCAGACTTCAACGACATGGCTACACCTTC. The entire variable domain, with the rest obtained from reference TRBV15 and TRBJ1-2, is as follows: DAMVIQNPRYQVTQFGKPVTLSCSQTLNHNVMYWYQQKSSQAPKLLFHYYDKDFNNEADTPDNFQSRRPNTSFCFLDIRSPGLGDTAMYLCATSRLQRHGYTFGSGTRLTVV.

The chain couples TRBV5-1 to TRBJ1-2; 11 bases match TRBD1. The CDR3 spans 15 residues. V gave up 4 bases and J gave up 8 bases; unmatched junction bases: 10. Germline-derived CDR1 and CDR2 are SGHRS and YFSETQ. CDR3 amino acids: CASSLNPGQGDGYTF. CDR3 coding DNA: TGCGCCAGCAGCCTAAACCCGGGACAGGGGGACGGCTACACCTTC.

This clonotype was seen a few times. The chain recombines TRBV11-2 with TRBJ2-3; 8 positions agree with TRBD2. Unmatched junction bases numbered 16, after V lost 5 bases and J lost 6 bases. Germline CDR1 and CDR2: SGHAT and FQNNGV. This CDR3 has 17 amino acids. The CDR3 sequence: CASSDHGGEGGRDTQYF. CDR3 DNA sequence: TGTGCCAGCAGCGACCACGGGGGGGAGGGCGGTCGGGATACGCAGTATTTT.

The table lists this clonotype with many counts. The genes are TRBV24-1 and TRBJ2-1, with a weak D call TRBD1 (6 bases). CDR1 KGHDR and CDR2 SFDVKD come from the germline V gene. The ends were cut back, 4 bases at V and 6 bases at J, with 18 bases in the middle. This CDR3 is built from 16 residues. For the CDR3, the DNA is TGTGCCACCAGTGACAAAGGACAGCCATGGGGCAATGAGCAGTTCTTC. Amino acid sequence: CATSDKGQPWGNEQFF.

The chain couples TRBV4-1 to TRBJ2-7; possible D gene TRBD2, 6 bases. Trimming left V 4 bases short and J 3 bases short, with 16 bases between. Germline values: CDR1 MGHRA, CDR2 YSYEKL. The CDR3 is 15 residues long. For the CDR3, the DNA is TGCGCCAGCAGCCGCCCAGGAGGGGATGACTACGAGCAGTACTTC. As protein: CASSRPGGDDYEQYF.

The chain is built from TRBV12-3 or TRBV12-4 and TRBJ2-7; 7 nucleotides align to TRBD2. V lost 8 bases to trimming and J lost 5 bases; unmatched junction nucleotides: 3. CDR3 size: 11 residues. The CDR3 DNA reads as TGTGCCAGCCGGGAGGACGACGAGCAGTACTTC. Translating gives CASREDDEQYF.

Concerning this clonotype: This clone may be a read error of a much larger clone one base away. V usage is TRBV5-1 and J usage is TRBJ2-5; 11 nucleotides align to TRBD2. The CDR3 contains 16 residues. In germline, CDR1 is SGHRS, CDR2 YFSETQ. J lost 4 bases, V lost 4 bases, and 9 bases had no gene match. The CDR3 bases are TGCGCCAGCAGCATCCTGACTAGCGGGGCCCGAGAGACCCAGTACTTC. Protein product: CASSILTSGARETQYF.

This clonotype was seen more than once but under ten times. The V and J genes are TRBV30 and TRBJ1-6, with D perhaps matching TRBD1 (5 bases). Looked up from germline, CDR1 is GTSNPN and CDR2 is SVGIG (reference sequence). The ends were cut back, 4 bases at V and 9 bases at J, with 13 bases in the middle. CDR3 length equals 13 residues. The CDR3 spells CAWTVERGSPLHF. As DNA, the CDR3 is TGTGCCTGGACCGTCGAAAGGGGTTCACCCCTCCACTTT.

This clonotype was detected a few times. The genes are TRBV7-6 and TRBJ2-1, with 7 bases fitting TRBD2. The CDR3 contains 14 residues. The germline V gene encodes CDR1 SGHVS and CDR2 FNYEAQ. Germline trimming cut 1 base from V and 10 bases from J; bases unmatched to any gene: 7. The CDR3 nucleotides are TGTGCCAGCAGCTTAGGCCTAGCGGCCATCGAGCAGTTCTTC. Amino acid sequence: CASSLGLAAIEQFF.

This clonotype showed up many times. The chain employs TRBV12-3 or TRBV12-4 and TRBJ2-6; no clear D. This CDR3 contains 14 residues. V was shortened by 6 bases and J by 0 bases, with 6 bases between the two germline ends. The CDR3 DNA sequence: TGTGCCAGCAGGGGAAGCTCTGGGGCCAACGTCCTGACTTTC. The encoded protein is CASRGSSGANVLTF.

This clonotype was counted a few times. The V and J genes are TRBV20-1 and TRBJ2-1; 7 bases agree with TRBD2. CDR3 length: 14 residues. The V and J ends lost 5 bases and 8 bases, in that order; junction bases with no gene match: 12. CDR1 is DFQATT and CDR2 is SNEGSKA in the germline V gene (reference sequence). In DNA, the CDR3 is TGCAGTGCTGATGATACAGGACTAGTAGATGAGCAGTTCTTC. Its translation: CSADDTGLVDEQFF.

J is TRBJ1-1 and V is TRBV6-1; TRBD1 matches at 10 bases. Trimming at V came to 6 bases and at J to 1 base, leaving 5 bases not matched to a gene. The CDR3 loop spans 15 amino acids. CDR1 is MNHNS and CDR2 is SASEGT in the germline V gene. CDR3 nucleotides: TGTGCCAGCAGGACGGACAGGGGGAGGAACACTGAAGCTTTCTTT. It codes for CASRTDRGRNTEAFF.

CDR3 DNA sequence: TGTGCCAGCAGCGCTGGGGTGGGGGGGCAAGGAAACACCATATATTTT. Residues: CASSAGVGGQGNTIYF. The chain carries TRBV9 and TRBJ1-3; D may be TRBD1 (6 bases). Germline assignment: CDR1 SGDLS and CDR2 YYNGEE. V was shortened by 3 bases and J by 4 bases, with 17 bases between the two germline ends. The CDR3 covers 16 residues.

This clonotype appeared many times. V is TRBV7-8 and J is TRBJ1-2; 7 nucleotides agree with TRBD1. This CDR3 is 15 amino acids long. V gave up 5 bases and J gave up 3 bases; unmatched junction bases: 9. Germline V lookup: CDR1 SGHVS, CDR2 FQNEAQ. The CDR3 reads CASSEGTANHYGYTF. CDR3 in DNA: TGTGCCAGCAGCGAAGGGACAGCGAATCACTATGGCTACACCTTC.

The chain has TRBV10-2 and TRBJ2-7; maybe TRBD1 (7 bases). Germline V gives CDR1 WSHSY, CDR2 SAAADI. Trimming removed 7 bases at V and 3 bases at J, with 13 bases between. This CDR3 is 13 amino acids long. CDR3 sequence (DNA): TGCGCCAGCAAGGCGGGACAGTTCTACGAGCAGTACTTC. Amino acid sequence: CASKAGQFYEQYF.

This chain joins TRBV19 and TRBJ1-4; maybe TRBD1 (6 bases). CDR1 and CDR2 (germline): LNHDA, SQIVND (reference sequence). V was clipped by 5 bases and J by 8 bases, with 15 bases between them. The length of the CDR3 is 14 residues. The CDR3 DNA sequence: TGTGCCAGTAGTGTTACTGGGGGCGAGGAAAAACTGTTTTTT. It specifies CASSVTGGEEKLFF.

This clonotype has only a few counts. CDR3 bases: TGTGCCAGCAGCTTGGGGACAGGGCCGTCTGGAAACACCATATATTTT. Translated, it gives CASSLGTGPSGNTIYF. This chain uses TRBV5-4 with TRBJ1-3; 8 bases match TRBD1. CDR1 and CDR2 (germline): SGHNT, YYREEE (reference sequence). The CDR3 runs 16 residues. The junction had 3 bases not matched to a gene; V was cut back by 0 bases and J by 1 base.